This T cell receptor beta chain was recorded in a study of CD8+CD57+ T cells in acquired aplastic anemia. Looking at the study overall: Sorted CD4+ and CD8+ cells yielded around 3.2 ug of DNA on average.

Profiling that covered TCR beta VDJ and CDR3 relied on genomic DNA as its template. Via MiXCR, TCRdb re-called the reads, giving one row per CDR3 protein. Among 200,000 to 300,000 distinct CDR3 sequences listed, 82% were seen once. In patients chosen for sequencing, flow cytometry had shown CD8+CD57+ cell expansion. Sampling of blood occurred while the patients had still received no therapy. V shed 2 bases and J shed 6 bases, with 13 bases lying between them. The CDR3 runs to 13 residues. The germline V gene encodes CDR1 SQVTM and CDR2 ANQGSEA. Study observations and caveats: Patients and healthy controls showed no significant CD8+ Simpson's diversity difference. Approximately 30 CD8+ CDR3 sequences were shared between patients and controls.

A remark on this clonotype: Its antigen is undetermined.

This sequence joins TRBV29-1 and TRBJ1-2; no definite D call. The specimen was sorted CD4+, CD8+, or CD8+CD57+ T cells (not recorded which) from PBMCs. The receptor was derived from a human donor with aplastic anemia. CDR3 sequence: CSVERPGRDGYTF. Here the CDR3 DNA reads TGCAGCGTTGAAAGGCCGGGAAGGGATGGCTACACCTTC.